This is a list of T cell receptor beta chains from one sample in a study of T cell responses to AZD1222 COVID-19 vaccine. The assay was immunoSEQ multiplex PCR, and TCRdb's table has in-frame clones only and misses some. The sample carries roughly 130,000 clones, 88% recorded once. Here the sequenced sample was peripheral blood, taken on day 0 of AZD1222 vaccination. The source of these receptors is an adult in good health. CDR3s include the opening cysteine and the closing phenylalanine or tryptophan. The D gene is left open where the match is weak. Some rows have no size entry. The others give once, few or many, or a class for an expanded clone.

TRBJ1-2	-	TRBV27	-	TGTGCCAGCACCTTGTCCGTCCCGAACTATGGCTACACCTTC	CASTLSVPNYGYTF
TRBJ1-5	-	TRBV19	-	TGTGCCAGTAGTATAGGCAGTGCTAATCAGCCCCAGCATTTT	CASSIGSANQPQHF
TRBJ1-2	-	TRBV28	-	TGTGCCAGCAGGACTACGGCGGCTAACTATGGCTACACCTTC	CASRTTAANYGYTF
TRBJ2-1	-	TRBV10-3	-	TGTGCCATCAGTCCCGGGACTTTTTTAGACTCCTACAATGAGCAGTTCTTC	CAISPGTFLDSYNEQFF
TRBJ1-1	-	TRBV5-8	few	TGTGCCAGCCCCACCCGGACAGAGAACACTGAAGCTTTCTTT	CASPTRTENTEAFF
TRBJ1-2	TRBD1	TRBV4-1	-	TGCGCCAGCAGCCTTCCGGGACAGAGCTATGGCTACACCTTC	CASSLPGQSYGYTF
TRBJ2-2	TRBD2	TRBV6-2/TRBV6-3	-	TGTGCCAGCAGTTACCCCGGGGTAGCGGGAGCCACCGGGGAGCTGTTTTTT	CASSYPGVAGATGELFF
TRBJ1-1	TRBD1	TRBV5-1	-	TGCGCCAGCAGCTTGGTCGGACAGGGGGCGCGGGACACTGAAGCTTTCTTT	CASSLVGQGARDTEAFF
TRBJ1-5	-	TRBV6-5	-	TGTGCCAGCAGGCAGAATCAGCCCCAGCATTTT	CASRQNQPQHF
TRBJ1-2	TRBD1	TRBV29-1	few	TGCAGCGTTGAAGGACAGGGTAGCGGCTACACCTTC	CSVEGQGSGYTF
TRBJ1-5	-	TRBV3-1/TRBV3-2	-	TGTGCCAGCAGCCAGGGTGGGAACCAGCCCCAGCATTTT	CASSQGGNQPQHF
TRBJ1-1	-	TRBV10-2	-	TGCGCCAGCAGTACGAGTACGAACACTGAAGCTTTCTTT	CASSTSTNTEAFF
TRBJ1-5	TRBD1	TRBV18	-	TGTGCCAGCTCACCTGAGACAGGGGGCGGCAATCAGCCCCAGCATTTT	CASSPETGGGNQPQHF
TRBJ2-3	-	TRBV30	-	TGTGCCTGGAGTAGGGAATCAGATACGCAGTATTTT	CAWSRESDTQYF
TRBJ2-2	TRBD2	TRBV10-3	-	TGTGCCATCAGGGATAGCGGGAGCAGGACCGGGGAGCTGTTTTTT	CAIRDSGSRTGELFF
TRBJ1-2	-	TRBV27	few	TGTGCCAGCAGTTTAGGGGGGCAGTCTTACTATGGCTACACCTTC	CASSLGGQSYYGYTF
TRBJ1-1	TRBD1	TRBV7-9	-	TGTGCCAGCAGCCCCTACAGGGGAAACACTGAAGCTTTCTTT	CASSPYRGNTEAFF
TRBJ2-7	TRBD2	TRBV6-5	-	TGTGCCAGCAGGGGGGGGAGCGAGCAGTACTTC	CASRGGSEQYF
TRBJ2-5	-	TRBV5-1	-	TGCGCCAGCAGCTTGGAGGCGGCACAAGAGACCCAGTACTTC	CASSLEAAQETQYF
TRBJ2-7	-	TRBV30	-	TGTGCCTGGAGTGTTCTCGCAGGGCTATACGAGCAGTACTTC	CAWSVLAGLYEQYF